What follows describes a single T cell receptor (beta chain). Only in-frame clones appear in the TCRdb table, and some are missing; sequencing was by immunoSEQ multiplex PCR. There are about a million clones in the sample; approximately 80% occur only once, and roughly 1.5% lies in the top ten. This specimen comes from a study of shared clonotypes between healthy human individuals. Trimming took off 5 bases at V and 2 bases at J, with 14 bases between the two ends. The CDR3 loop spans 15 amino acids. Germline-derived CDR1 and CDR2 are LNHDA and SQIVND (reference sequence). The rearrangement joins TRBV19 to TRBJ2-3; D ambiguous. The clonotype was recovered from a man aged 18 to 30 in good health. The material sequenced was memory CD4+ T cells sorted from blood. Subset defined: CD45RA-negative fraction. This CDR3 is CASSAGATTTDTQYF. DNA of the CDR3: TGTGCCAGTAGTGCCGGTGCGACCACCACAGATACGCAGTATTTT.